This entry lists 30 T cell receptor beta chains sequenced from one sample in a study of T cell repertoires in cytomegalovirus infection. TCRdb processed the reads anew with MiXCR; each CDR3 protein has one entry. The table lists about 830,000 distinct CDR3 sequences, approximately 29% of them singletons, with around an eighth in the top ten. Their specific antigens are unknown. The source was cultured CD8+ T cells from PBMCs, collected from culture after CMV antigen stimulation. Every receptor here comes from a human donor in good health (CMV status not recorded). Some clones in this sample may be carry-over from other donors' samples.

This clonotype has a single count. V usage is TRBV2 and J usage is TRBJ2-1; TRBD1 agrees at 8 bases. The CDR3 has 16 residues. Germline assignment: CDR1 SNHLY and CDR2 FYNNEI. The V and J ends lost 7 bases and 6 bases, in that order; junction bases with no gene match: 14. The CDR3 is CASTSLTGGRANEQFF. In nucleotides, the CDR3 is TGTGCCAGCACCTCCCTAACAGGGGGGCGAGCCAATGAGCAGTTCTTC.

This chain joins TRBV7-6 and TRBJ1-2; weak D call: TRBD1 (6 bases). From germline, CDR1 is SGHVS and CDR2 FNYEAQ. The CDR3 is made up of 14 amino acids. Trimming removed 5 bases at V and 2 bases at J, with 12 bases between. The CDR3 reads CASSHWTENYGYTF. CDR3 coding DNA: TGTGCCAGCAGCCACTGGACAGAGAACTATGGCTACACCTTC. Combining the CDR3 with reference TRBV7-6 and TRBJ1-2 gives the whole variable domain GAGVSQSPRYKVTKRGQDVALRCDPISGHVSLYWYRQALGQGPEFLTYFNYEAQQDKSGLPNDRFSAERPEGSISTLTIQRTEQRDSAMYRCASSHWTENYGYTFGSGTRLTVV.

The chain combines TRBV7-2 with TRBJ2-1; maybe TRBD2 (5 bases). The germline CDR1 and CDR2 sequences are SGHTA and FQGNSA. Trimming pared 6 bases from V and 2 bases from J, leaving 11 bases between. The CDR3 has 14 amino acids. The CDR3 reads CASRPGSPYNEQFF. CDR3 sequence (DNA): TGTGCCAGCAGGCCTGGGAGTCCCTACAATGAGCAGTTCTTC.

This clonotype was counted ten times or more. The V gene is TRBV6-2 or TRBV6-3, the J gene TRBJ1-2; 11 bases map to TRBD1. In germline, CDR1 is MNHEY, CDR2 SVGEGT. The V and J ends lost 8 bases and 7 bases, in that order; junction bases with no gene match: 3. This CDR3 has 12 residues. CDR3 residues: CASGQGALGYTF. CDR3 coding DNA: TGTGCCAGCGGACAGGGGGCGCTTGGCTACACCTTC.

This clonotype was seen only a few times. This chain joins TRBV11-2 and TRBJ2-3; D tentatively reads TRBD1 or TRBD2 (5 bases each). Trimming took 5 bases from V and 5 from J, leaving 20 bases between them. Germline loops: CDR1 SGHAT, CDR2 FQNNGV. This CDR3 spans 16 amino acids. The CDR3 loop is CASSPFGIVGGDTQYF. The CDR3 bases are TGTGCCAGCAGCCCCTTCGGGATCGTTGGGGGAGATACGCAGTATTTT.

This chain joins TRBV6-5 and TRBJ2-1; 7 nucleotides match TRBD1. CDR3 size: 16 residues. Germline values: CDR1 MNHEY, CDR2 SVGAGI. V shed 1 base and J 5 bases; nucleotides not matched to a gene: 8. CDR3 nucleotides: TGTGCCAGCAGTTACTGGACCGGGACAGCGAACAATGAGCAGTTCTTC. Translation gives CASSYWTGTANNEQFF.

This clonotype was counted at least ten times. This chain uses TRBV28 with TRBJ1-5, with D possibly being TRBD1 (5 bases). Deletions cut 8 bases from V and 4 bases from J, with 12 bases between. This CDR3 is 13 amino acids long. Germline assignment: CDR1 MDHEN and CDR2 SYDVKM. CDR3 in amino acids: CASVREGNQPQHF. The CDR3 nucleotides read TGTGCCAGCGTTCGGGAGGGGAATCAGCCCCAGCATTTT.

The chain joins TRBV6-2 or TRBV6-3 to TRBJ2-2, with D maybe TRBD1 (6 bases). Trimming took off 5 bases at V and 3 bases at J, with 10 bases between the two ends. Germline CDR1 reads MNHEY; CDR2 reads SVGEGT. The CDR3 consists of 14 residues. CDR3 sequence reads: CASSHPGDTGELFF. In nucleotides, the CDR3 is TGTGCCAGCAGTCATCCAGGGGACACCGGGGAGCTGTTTTTT.

The chain carries TRBV7-6 and TRBJ1-1; TRBD1 matches 8 bases. V shed 4 bases, J shed 3 bases, and the junction held 10 bases outside the gene matches. The CDR3 sequence is 16 residues long. Germline CDR1 SGHVS, CDR2 FNYEAQ. This chain's CDR3 is CASSWDARGPDTEAFF. In DNA form, the CDR3 reads TGTGCCAGCAGCTGGGATGCCAGGGGGCCGGACACTGAAGCTTTCTTT.

V and J are TRBV28 and TRBJ1-5, with D perhaps matching TRBD1 (5 bases). CDR3 length: 16 amino acids. CDR1 and CDR2 (germline): MDHEN, SYDVKM. V lost 5 bases to trimming and J lost 2 bases, with 16 bases between them. The CDR3 sequence is CASSETGGYGNQPQHF. The CDR3 bases are TGTGCCAGCAGTGAGACGGGGGGTTATGGCAATCAGCCCCAGCATTTT.

This clonotype was counted only a few times. J is TRBJ2-1 and V is TRBV27; tentatively, D is TRBD1 or TRBD2 (5 bases each). From germline, CDR1 is MNHEY and CDR2 SMNVEV (reference sequence). V shed 4 bases and J shed 6 bases, with 16 bases lying between them. CDR3 length: 15 residues. The CDR3 nucleotides are TGTGCCAGCAGTTACCGTGGGTTGAGGGGCAATGAGCAGTTCTTC. Its protein product is CASSYRGLRGNEQFF.

The chain carries TRBV5-8 and TRBJ2-7; 11 bases align to TRBD2. Germline CDR1 SGHTS, CDR2 YDEGEE. Losses at the gene ends were 4 bases for V and 2 bases for J; bases not matched to a gene: 11. CDR3 length: 17 residues. CDR3 nucleotides: TGTGCCAGCAGCGGGACGGATATACTAGCGGGGGCCTACGAGCAGTACTTC. Residues: CASSGTDILAGAYEQYF.

This chain uses TRBV19 with TRBJ2-1; TRBD2 is a possible D gene (5 bases). V was shortened by 5 bases and J by 7 bases, with 12 bases between the two germline ends. This CDR3 contains 13 residues. Per the germline V gene, CDR1 is LNHDA and CDR2 is SQIVND (reference sequence). CDR3 bases: TGTGCCAGTAGTTTCTCGAGGGAGAATGAGCAGTTCTTC. Amino acid sequence: CASSFSRENEQFF.

The table lists this clonotype with a few counts. The CDR3 coding sequence is TGCGCCAGCAGCCAAGGGGCCGATCTGGGGGCCAACGTCCTGACTTTC. It yields the protein CASSQGADLGANVLTF. J is TRBJ2-6 and V is TRBV4-3; D remains unclear. Germline CDR1 LGHNA, CDR2 YSLEER. V lost 1 base and J 4 bases, leaving 11 bases between the germline ends. The CDR3 is 16 amino acids.

This clonotype has a count of ten or more. The chain recombines TRBV25-1 with TRBJ2-7; D might be TRBD2 (5 bases). CDR1 MGHDK and CDR2 SYGVNS come from the germline V gene. V gave up 0 bases and J gave up 0 bases, with 15 bases separating them. The CDR3 has 17 residues. This CDR3 reads CASSEYKEDVTSYEQYF. For the CDR3, the DNA is TGTGCCAGCAGTGAATATAAGGAGGATGTAACCTCCTACGAGCAGTACTTC.

This clonotype was counted at least ten times. This rearrangement joins TRBV6-5 to TRBJ2-7; maybe TRBD2 (6 bases). This CDR3 has 18 residues. The V end lost 0 bases, the J end lost 3 bases, and 21 bases lay between the germline ends. Germline CDR1 and CDR2: MNHEY and SVGAGI. The chain's CDR3 is CASSYSVPRDSTFYEQYV. The CDR3 DNA is TGTGCCAGCAGTTACTCGGTCCCCCGGGACTCAACTTTCTACGAGCAGTACGTC.

The chain joins TRBV6-8 to TRBJ2-5; 9 nucleotides agree with TRBD2. Germline trimming cut 0 bases from V and 4 bases from J; bases unmatched to any gene: 6. CDR1 and CDR2 (germline): MNHGY, SAAAGT. This CDR3 contains 16 residues. In nucleotides, the CDR3 is TGTGCCAGCAGTTACTCCGCTAGCGGGGAACGAGAGACCCAGTACTTC. Protein sequence: CASSYSASGERETQYF.

The chain has TRBV12-3 or TRBV12-4 and TRBJ1-1, with D unresolved. This CDR3 contains 14 residues. V was clipped by 5 bases and J by 1 base, with 11 bases between them. CDR3 in amino acids: CASSPRAKNTEAFF. In nucleotides, the CDR3 is TGTGCCAGCAGTCCAAGAGCCAAGAACACTGAAGCTTTCTTT.

The chain recombines TRBV20-1 with TRBJ1-2; D is unresolved. V was pared by 0 bases and J by 1 base, with 0 bases between. Germline CDR1 DFQATT, CDR2 SNEGSKA (reference sequence). This CDR3 is 11 amino acids long. The CDR3 coding sequence is TGCAGTGCTAGAGATAACTATGGCTACACCTTC. This sequence encodes CSARDNYGYTF.

The genes are TRBV12-3 or TRBV12-4 and TRBJ2-3; D remains unclear. This CDR3 region has 14 residues. The ends were cut back, 4 bases at V and 2 bases at J, with 10 bases in the middle. CDR3 DNA sequence: TGTGCCAGCAGTTGGGCCGGGCCCACAGATACGCAGTATTTT. Translated: CASSWAGPTDTQYF.

This clonotype was observed a few times. This chain connects TRBV6-1 to TRBJ2-5, with a weak D call TRBD1 (5 bases). V was trimmed by 0 bases and J by 1 base, leaving 12 bases between them. The CDR3 covers 16 residues. CDR1 is MNHNS, CDR2 SASEGT, per germline. CDR3 protein: CASSEARQNIQETQYF. In nucleotides, the CDR3 is TGTGCCAGCAGTGAAGCGCGACAGAATATCCAAGAGACCCAGTACTTC.

The chain carries TRBV6-5 and TRBJ2-2; no definite D call. This CDR3 has 17 amino acids. The germline CDR1 and CDR2 sequences are MNHEY and SVGAGI. Deletions cut 0 bases from V and 1 base from J, with 12 bases between. The CDR3 loop reads CASSYSISRENTGELFF. CDR3 DNA sequence: TGTGCCAGCAGTTACTCGATTTCTAGAGAGAACACCGGGGAGCTGTTTTTT.

This chain uses TRBV4-3 with TRBJ2-2; either TRBD1 or TRBD2 may fit D (6 bases each). Germline CDR1 is LGHNA and CDR2 is YSLEER. The CDR3 totals 14 residues. V lost 1 base to trimming and J lost 6 bases, with 9 bases between them. The CDR3 is CASSQVGGAGELFF. CDR3 nucleotide sequence: TGCGCCAGCAGCCAAGTCGGGGGCGCCGGGGAGCTGTTTTTT.

This rearrangement joins TRBV7-6 to TRBJ2-7, with a possible D match to TRBD1 (6 bases). V shed 5 bases and J shed 3 bases, with 14 bases lying between them. This CDR3 region has 14 residues. Germline-derived CDR1 and CDR2 are SGHVS and FNYEAQ. The DNA of the CDR3 is TGTGCCAGCAGCCGGACGGACAGATACTACGAGCAGTACTTC. As protein: CASSRTDRYYEQYF.

The rearrangement links TRBV6-8 to TRBJ1-1, with D possibly matching TRBD1 (5 bases). Germline V gives CDR1 MNHGY, CDR2 SAAAGT. Trimming took off 2 bases at V and 3 bases at J, with 19 bases between the two ends. This CDR3 contains 17 residues. Here the CDR3 reads CASSYLQGVHHDTEAFF. The CDR3 bases are TGTGCCAGCAGTTACCTGCAGGGAGTCCATCATGACACTGAAGCTTTCTTT.

The rearrangement links TRBV7-3 to TRBJ2-7; 8 bases align to TRBD1. Unmatched junction bases numbered 5, after V lost 5 bases and J lost 5 bases. CDR1 is SGHTA and CDR2 is FQGTGA in the germline V gene. The length of the CDR3 is 13 residues. This CDR3 is CASSGQGIDEQYV. The DNA of the CDR3 is TGTGCCAGCAGCGGACAGGGAATCGACGAGCAGTACGTC.

This clonotype appeared a few times. The rearrangement links TRBV2 to TRBJ2-1; 7 bases align to TRBD2. V lost 6 bases and J lost 0; bases outside the gene matches: 14. Per the germline V gene, CDR1 is SNHLY and CDR2 is FYNNEI. This CDR3 region has 18 residues. The CDR3 is CASRAVLAGLSSYNEQFF. The CDR3 nucleotides are TGTGCCAGCAGGGCGGTGTTAGCGGGTCTGAGCTCCTACAATGAGCAGTTCTTC.

This clonotype was observed at least ten times. The chain combines TRBV2 with TRBJ1-2; maybe TRBD1 (6 bases). Germline V gene lookup returns CDR1 SNHLY and CDR2 FYNNEI. Trimming removed 7 bases at V and 3 bases at J, with 15 bases between. CDR3 length: 14 residues. CDR3 residues: CASMAGGSYYGYTF. The CDR3 DNA follows: TGTGCCAGCATGGCGGGGGGCAGCTACTATGGCTACACCTTC. Filled out from reference TRBV2 and TRBJ1-2, the complete variable domain reads EPEVTQTPSHQVTQMGQEVILRCVPISNHLYFYWYRQILGQKVEFLVSFYNNEISEKSEIFDDQFSVERPDGSNFTLKIRSTKLEDSAMYFCASMAGGSYYGYTFGSGTRLTVV.

The chain combines TRBV27 with TRBJ1-4, with D unresolved. Trimming removed 3 bases at V and 10 bases at J, with 12 bases between. There are 13 residues in the CDR3. Germline-derived CDR1 and CDR2 are MNHEY and SMNVEV (reference sequence). CDR3 bases: TGTGCCAGCAGTTTGATGCCTCGAGGAAAACTGTTTTTT. Its translation is CASSLMPRGKLFF.

This chain connects TRBV7-2 to TRBJ2-1; TRBD1 might be the D (6 bases). V was trimmed by 5 bases and J by 5 bases, leaving 10 bases between them. This CDR3 is built from 13 residues. The V gene's germline CDR1 is SGHTA and CDR2 FQGNSA. Here the CDR3 DNA reads TGTGCCAGCAGCACAAGACAGGACAATGAGCAGTTCTTC. This encodes CASSTRQDNEQFF.